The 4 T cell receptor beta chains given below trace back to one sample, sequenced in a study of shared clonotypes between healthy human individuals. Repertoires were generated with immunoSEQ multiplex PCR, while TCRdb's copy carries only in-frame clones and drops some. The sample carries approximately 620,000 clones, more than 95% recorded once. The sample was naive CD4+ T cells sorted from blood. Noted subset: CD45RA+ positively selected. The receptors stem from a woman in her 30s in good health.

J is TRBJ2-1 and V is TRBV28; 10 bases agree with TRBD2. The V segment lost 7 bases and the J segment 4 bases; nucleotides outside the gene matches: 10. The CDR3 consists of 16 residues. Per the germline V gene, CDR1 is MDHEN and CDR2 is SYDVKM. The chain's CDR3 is CASIGKSGRAYNEQFF. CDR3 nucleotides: TGTGCCAGCATCGGTAAGAGCGGGAGGGCTTACAATGAGCAGTTCTTC.

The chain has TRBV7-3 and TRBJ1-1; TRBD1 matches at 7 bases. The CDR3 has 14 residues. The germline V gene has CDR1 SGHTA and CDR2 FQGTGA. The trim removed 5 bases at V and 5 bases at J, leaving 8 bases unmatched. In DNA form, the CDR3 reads TGTGCCAGCAGCCCCCGGGACAGTGTAACTGAAGCTTTCTTT. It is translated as CASSPRDSVTEAFF.

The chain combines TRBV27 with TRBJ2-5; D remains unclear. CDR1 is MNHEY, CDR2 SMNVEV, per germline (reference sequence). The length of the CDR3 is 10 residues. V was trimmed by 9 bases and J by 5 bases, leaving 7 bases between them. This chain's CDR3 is CASGRETQYF. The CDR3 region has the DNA TGTGCCAGTGGGCGGGAGACCCAGTACTTC.

The CDR3 reads CASSQWTGDYEQYF. CDR3 bases: TGTGCCAGCAGCCAATGGACAGGCGACTACGAGCAGTACTTC. This chain uses TRBV14 with TRBJ2-7; 7 bases align to TRBD1. CDR1 SGHDN and CDR2 FVKESK come from the germline V gene. J lost 3 bases, V lost 2 bases, and 4 bases had no gene match. The CDR3 contains 14 residues. The full variable domain, its missing parts supplied by reference TRBV14 and TRBJ2-7, is EAGVTQFPSHSVIEKGQTVTLRCDPISGHDNLYWYRRVMGKEIKFLLHFVKESKQDESGMPNNRFLAERTGGTYSTLKVQPAELEDSGVYFCASSQWTGDYEQYFGPGTRLTVT.